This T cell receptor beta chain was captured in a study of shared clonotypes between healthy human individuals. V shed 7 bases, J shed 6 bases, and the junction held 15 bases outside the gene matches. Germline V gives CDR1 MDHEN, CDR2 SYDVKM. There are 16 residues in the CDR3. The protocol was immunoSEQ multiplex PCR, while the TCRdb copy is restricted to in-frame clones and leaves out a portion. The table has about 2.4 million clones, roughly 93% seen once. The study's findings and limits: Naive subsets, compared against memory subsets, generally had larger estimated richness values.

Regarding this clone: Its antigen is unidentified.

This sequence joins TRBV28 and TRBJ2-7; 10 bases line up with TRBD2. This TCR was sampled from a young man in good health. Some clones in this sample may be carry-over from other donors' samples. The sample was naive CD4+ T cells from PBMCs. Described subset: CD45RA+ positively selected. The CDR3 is CASNPPGSGRSGEQYF. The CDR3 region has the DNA TGTGCCAGCAACCCCCCCGGTAGCGGGAGGTCTGGCGAGCAGTACTTC.